The sample holds many counts of the clone carrying this TCR beta chain. The CDR3 regions of TCR beta were amplified from RNA transcripts. HTBI primers drove first-round RT-PCR of the TCR CDR3. TCRdb re-derived calls from the multiplex PCR reads in MiXCR, one entry per CDR3 protein. The sample lists 350,000 or so distinct CDR3 sequences; roughly 15% were seen once. This entry is derived from a study of T cells in Graves' hyperthyroidism and ophthalmopathy. V shed 1 base and J shed 10 bases, with 11 bases lying between them. Per the germline V gene, CDR1 is SGHVS and CDR2 is FQNEAQ. There are 14 residues in the CDR3.

Sequenced input: blood. The clonotype originates from a young woman with Graves' hyperthyroidism that later progressed to Graves' ophthalmopathy. The rearrangement joins TRBV7-8 to TRBJ1-6; D uncertain. The chain's CDR3 is CASSLVGARSPLHF. CDR3 bases: TGTGCCAGCAGCTTAGTCGGAGCCCGCTCACCCCTCCACTTT.